This is a list of T cell receptor beta chains from one sample in a study of blood T cell repertoires in COVID-19. Clones were sequenced by immunoSEQ multiplex PCR, and TCRdb holds only the in-frame ones, with some missing. The profile shows 70,000 to 85,000 clones, about nine tenths of them singletons. Sequenced: peripheral blood. These receptors were collected from a woman aged 45-59 years with active or convalescent COVID-19. Each CDR3 is given with its conserved first and last residue. Fields, in order: J gene, V gene, clone size, D gene, CDR3 DNA, CDR3 protein. D genes are given only for firm matches. Expanded clones get a size class; other rows say once, few or many, or leave the size out.

>TRBJ1-1|TRBV7-2|few|NA
TGTGCCAGCAGCTTAGGGGCAGCACTGAACACTGAAGCTTTCTTT
CASSLGAALNTEAFF
>TRBJ1-1|TRBV6-2/TRBV6-3|NA|NA
TGTGCCAGCAGTTCCACCACAACTGAAGCTTTCTTT
CASSSTTTEAFF
>TRBJ1-1|TRBV7-2|NA|NA
TGTGCCAGCAGCTTGTCCCCAGGGTATGAAGCTTTCTTT
CASSLSPGYEAFF
>TRBJ2-1|TRBV6-5|NA|TRBD1
TGTGCCAGCAGTTATGGGGGACAGGGTATCAATGAGCAGTTCTTC
CASSYGGQGINEQFF
>TRBJ1-1|TRBV5-4|NA|TRBD1
TGTGCCAGCAGTTTTGGACAGGGGAACACTGAAGCTTTCTTT
CASSFGQGNTEAFF
>TRBJ1-2|TRBV6-1|NA|TRBD1
TGTGCCAGCAGTGAAGGGAGCGGGACAGGTAGCTATGGCTACACCTTC
CASSEGSGTGSYGYTF
>TRBJ2-3|TRBV6-5|NA|NA
TGTGCCAGCAGTTACCGGTGGGGCATCACAGATACGCAGTATTTT
CASSYRWGITDTQYF
>TRBJ2-1|TRBV7-2|NA|TRBD2
TGTGCCAGCAGCTTACAGATAGCGGGGGGCAATGAGCAGTTCTTC
CASSLQIAGGNEQFF
>TRBJ1-6|TRBV27|few|NA
TGTGCCAGCAGCCACAGGGTATACTCACCCCTCCACTTT
CASSHRVYSPLHF
>TRBJ1-5|TRBV11-2|NA|NA
TGTGCCAGCAGCTTCGGGGGGTGGTCCAATCAGCCCCAGCATTTT
CASSFGGWSNQPQHF
>TRBJ1-1|TRBV7-9|NA|NA
TGTGCCAGCAGCTCACCTGGGGGGGCATTGAACACTGAAGCTTTCTTT
CASSSPGGALNTEAFF
>TRBJ1-5|TRBV30|once|NA
TGTGCCTGGAGTGTCGGGGGAAATCAGCCCCAGCATTTT
CAWSVGGNQPQHF
>TRBJ2-5|TRBV30|NA|NA
TGTGCCTCCAAGGGGGGGCGGGAGGAGACCCAGTACTTC
CASKGGREETQYF